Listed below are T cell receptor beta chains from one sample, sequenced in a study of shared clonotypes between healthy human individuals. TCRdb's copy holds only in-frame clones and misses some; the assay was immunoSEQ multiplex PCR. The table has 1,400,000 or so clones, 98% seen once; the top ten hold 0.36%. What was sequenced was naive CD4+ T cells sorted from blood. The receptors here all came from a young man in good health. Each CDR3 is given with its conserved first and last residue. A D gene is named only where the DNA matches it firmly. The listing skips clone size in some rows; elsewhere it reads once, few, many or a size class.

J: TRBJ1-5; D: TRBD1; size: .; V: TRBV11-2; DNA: TGTGCCAGCAGCCCACAGGGGGCGGGCAATCAGCCCCAGCATTTT; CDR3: CASSPQGAGNQPQHF
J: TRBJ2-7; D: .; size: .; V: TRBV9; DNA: TGTGCCAGCAGCGTAGAGGGGGTTGCCTACGAGCAGTACTTC; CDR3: CASSVEGVAYEQYF
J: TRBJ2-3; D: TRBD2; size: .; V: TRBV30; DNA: TGTGCCTGGAGTAGGGGAGGGGAAGTGGATACGCAGTATTTT; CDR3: CAWSRGGEVDTQYF
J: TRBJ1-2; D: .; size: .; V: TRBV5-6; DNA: TGTGCCAGCAGCTTGGGGCGGAGATATGGCTACACCTTC; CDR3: CASSLGRRYGYTF
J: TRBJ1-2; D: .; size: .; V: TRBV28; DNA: TGTGCCAGCAGTTTACCTGGACGGGGCTACACCTTC; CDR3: CASSLPGRGYTF
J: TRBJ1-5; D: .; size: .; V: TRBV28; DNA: TGTGCCAGCAGCTATGGACAGACAAATCAGCCCCAGCATTTT; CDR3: CASSYGQTNQPQHF
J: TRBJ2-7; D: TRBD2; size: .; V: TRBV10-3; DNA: TGTGCCATCAGTGGGTTAGCGGGAGTATCCGAGCAGTACTTC; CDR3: CAISGLAGVSEQYF
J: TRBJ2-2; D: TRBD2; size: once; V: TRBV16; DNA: TGTGCCAGCAGCCCGAGCGGGAAGGGGAACACCGGGGAGCTGTTTTTT; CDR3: CASSPSGKGNTGELFF
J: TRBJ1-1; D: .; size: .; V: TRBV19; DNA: TGTGCCAGTAGCCCCGGGACACTCTTCACGAACACTGAAGCTTTCTTT; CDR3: CASSPGTLFTNTEAFF
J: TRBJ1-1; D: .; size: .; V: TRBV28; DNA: TGTGCCAGCAGTTTTAACCAGCCCGGGGACACTGAAGCTTTCTTT; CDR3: CASSFNQPGDTEAFF
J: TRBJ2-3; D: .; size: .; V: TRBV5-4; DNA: TGTGCCAGCAGCTTGTCCCAGGGAAACACAGATACGCAGTATTTT; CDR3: CASSLSQGNTDTQYF
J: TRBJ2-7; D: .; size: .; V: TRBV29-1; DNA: TGCAGCGTTGGCCCACGTGGAGTCGTTGGGGCTGAGCAGTACTTC; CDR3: CSVGPRGVVGAEQYF
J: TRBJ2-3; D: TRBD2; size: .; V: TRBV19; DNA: TGTGCCAGTCGACTAGCGGGAAAAACAGATACGCAGTATTTT; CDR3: CASRLAGKTDTQYF
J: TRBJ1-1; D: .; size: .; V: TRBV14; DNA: TGTGCCAGCAGCCAAGCTCTTCGACAGGCAGCTTTCTTT; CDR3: CASSQALRQAAFF
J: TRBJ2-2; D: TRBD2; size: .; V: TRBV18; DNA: TGTGCCAGCTCACCACTCGGGACTAGTGCCGGGGAGCTGTTTTTT; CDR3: CASSPLGTSAGELFF
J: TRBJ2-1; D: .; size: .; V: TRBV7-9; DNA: TGTGCCAGCAGCTTAAAGGGGACACCTTACAATGAGCAGTTCTTC; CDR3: CASSLKGTPYNEQFF
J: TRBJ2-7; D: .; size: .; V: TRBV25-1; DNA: TGTGCCAGCAGAGCGAACTTGGGGGGCTCCTACGAGCAGTACTTC; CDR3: CASRANLGGSYEQYF
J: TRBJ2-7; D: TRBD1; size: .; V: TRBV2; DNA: TGTGCCGACTCAGGGGGCGGCGAGCAGTACTTC; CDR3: CADSGGGEQYF
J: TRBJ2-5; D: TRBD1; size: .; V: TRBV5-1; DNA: TGCGCCAGCAGCTTGTGGCAGGGGGCTGAGACCCAGTACTTC; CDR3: CASSLWQGAETQYF
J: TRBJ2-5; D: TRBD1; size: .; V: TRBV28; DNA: TGTGCCAGCAGTCCCGGGACAGGGGGATTTATCGGAGAGACCCAGTACTTC; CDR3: CASSPGTGGFIGETQYF
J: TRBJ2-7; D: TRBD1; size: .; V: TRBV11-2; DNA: TGTGCCAGCAGCTCAGTTAAGGACAGGTACTCCTACGAGCAGTACTTC; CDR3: CASSSVKDRYSYEQYF
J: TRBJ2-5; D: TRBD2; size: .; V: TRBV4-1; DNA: TGCGCCACAAGACTGCGAGGGACTAGCGGACAAGAGACCCAGTACTTC; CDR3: CATRLRGTSGQETQYF
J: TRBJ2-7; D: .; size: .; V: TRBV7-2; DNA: TGTGCCAGCAGCTTAGTGCACCGCTACGAGCAGTACTTC; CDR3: CASSLVHRYEQYF
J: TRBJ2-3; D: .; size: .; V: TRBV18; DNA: TGTGCCAGCTCACCACGGAGGGGAAACCTTGGGACAGATACGCAGTATTTT; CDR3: CASSPRRGNLGTDTQYF
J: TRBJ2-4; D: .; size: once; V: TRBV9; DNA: TGTGCCAGCAGCCGTCGTATTGGGCGGGGAAACATTCAGTACTTC; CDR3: CASSRRIGRGNIQYF
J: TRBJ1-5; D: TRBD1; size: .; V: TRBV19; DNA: TGTGCCAGTAGTTCTGGACAGGGCGGCAATCAGCCCCAGCATTTT; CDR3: CASSSGQGGNQPQHF
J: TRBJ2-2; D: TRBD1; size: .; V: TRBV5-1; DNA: TGCGCCAGCAGGTCGGGACAGGGGAACGCGAACACCGGGGAGCTGTTTTTT; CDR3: CASRSGQGNANTGELFF
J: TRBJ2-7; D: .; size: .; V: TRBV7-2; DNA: TGTGCCAGCAGCTTAGTTCTAGCGAGGTCGGTGTACGAGCAGTACTTC; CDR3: CASSLVLARSVYEQYF
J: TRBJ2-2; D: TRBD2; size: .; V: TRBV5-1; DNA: TGCGCCAGCAGCCAGGGACTAGCGGGAGGGCCAAGCAATTACCCCGGGGAGCTGTTTTTT; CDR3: CASSQGLAGGPSNYPGELFF
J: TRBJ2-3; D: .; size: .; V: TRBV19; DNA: TGTGCCAGTAGTATAGACTCAGGGACAGATACGCAGTATTTT; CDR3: CASSIDSGTDTQYF
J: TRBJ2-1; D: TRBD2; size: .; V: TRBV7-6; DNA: TGTGCCAGCAGCCGGGGGGGACCGTATTTATATGAGCAGTTCTTC; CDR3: CASSRGGPYLYEQFF
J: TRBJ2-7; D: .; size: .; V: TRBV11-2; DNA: TGTGCCAGCAGCTTAGAAAGACTAGTGGCCTACGAGCAGTACTTC; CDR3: CASSLERLVAYEQYF
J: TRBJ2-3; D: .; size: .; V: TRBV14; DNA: TGTGCCAGCAGCCAAGAACTCGGAGGTACGCAGTATTTT; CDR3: CASSQELGGTQYF
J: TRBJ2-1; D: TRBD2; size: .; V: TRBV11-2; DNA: TGTGCCAGCAGCTTAGTCAGGGTAGCGGGAAACAATGAGCAGTTCTTC; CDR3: CASSLVRVAGNNEQFF
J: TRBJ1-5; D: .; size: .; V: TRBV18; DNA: TGTGCCAGCTCACCGGGTCTGTATGGGTCGGATCAGCCCCAGCATTTT; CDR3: CASSPGLYGSDQPQHF
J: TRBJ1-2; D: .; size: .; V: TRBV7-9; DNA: TGTGCCAGCAGCTCCCGAGCTACAGGGCGGGCTAACTATGGCTACACCTTC; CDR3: CASSSRATGRANYGYTF
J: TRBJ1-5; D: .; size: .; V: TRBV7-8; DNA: TGTGCCAGCAGCTCAGTTCGGGGTACCGGTCAGCCCCAGCATTTT; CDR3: CASSSVRGTGQPQHF
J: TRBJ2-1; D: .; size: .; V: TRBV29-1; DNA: TGCAGCGCGATAGCGGAAACCTCCTACAATGAGCAGTTCTTC; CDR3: CSAIAETSYNEQFF
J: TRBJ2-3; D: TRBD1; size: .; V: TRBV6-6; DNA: TGTGCCAGCAGTTACGCACAGGGGCGTGATACGCAGTATTTT; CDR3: CASSYAQGRDTQYF
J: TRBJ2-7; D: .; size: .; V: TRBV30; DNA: TGTGCCTGGAGGCCCACACTAAACCCCTACGAGCAGTACTTC; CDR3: CAWRPTLNPYEQYF